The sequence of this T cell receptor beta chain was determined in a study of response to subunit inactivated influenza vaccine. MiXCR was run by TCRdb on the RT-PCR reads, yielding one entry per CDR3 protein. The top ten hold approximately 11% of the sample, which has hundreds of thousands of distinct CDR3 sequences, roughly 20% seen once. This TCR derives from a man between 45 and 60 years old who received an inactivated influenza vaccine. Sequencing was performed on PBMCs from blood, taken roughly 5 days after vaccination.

This CDR3 is CASTRTFSHYEQYF. The CDR3 DNA reads as TGTGCCAGCACCAGGACATTTTCCCACTACGAGCAGTACTTC. The chain links TRBV7-8 to TRBJ2-7; D is perhaps TRBD1 (5 bases). Deletions cut 7 bases from V and 3 bases from J, with 16 bases between. Germline assignment: CDR1 SGHVS and CDR2 FQNEAQ. The CDR3 spans 14 residues. Supplemented by reference TRBV7-8 and TRBJ2-7, the full variable domain reads GAGVSQSPRYKVAKRGQDVALRCDPISGHVSLFWYQQALGQGPEFLTYFQNEAQLDKSGLPSDRFFAERPEGSVSTLKIQRTQQEDSAVYLCASTRTFSHYEQYFGPGTRLTVT.